This T cell receptor (beta chain) is from a study of blood T cell repertoires in COVID-19. Study overall: PBMCs, B-cell-depleted T cells, or T cells provided the cDNA or gDNA that made up the material.

The CDR3 has 16 residues. From germline, CDR1 is SNHLY and CDR2 FYNNEI. Trimming shortened V by 5 bases and J by 0 bases, and 11 bases separated the two germline ends. Data came from immunoSEQ multiplex PCR; TCRdb stores just in-frame clones and leaves some out. Among 150,000 to 200,000 clones listed, around 80% were seen once. The sequence was collected from a man aged 45-60 years who had recovered from COVID-19. The genes are TRBV2 and TRBJ1-6, with D perhaps matching TRBD1 (6 bases). Sequences were obtained from PBMCs or T cells enriched from blood (not recorded which). In DNA form, the CDR3 reads TGTGCCAGCAGTCCTAGGGACAACTCCTATAATTCACCCCTCCACTTT. It specifies CASSPRDNSYNSPLHF.